Following are 6 T cell receptor beta chains from one sample sequenced in a study of blood T cell repertoires in COVID-19. The method was immunoSEQ multiplex PCR; TCRdb's version includes in-frame clones alone and lacks a portion of them. The data show approximately 210,000 clones, 83% seen once. Specimen: peripheral blood. The receptor set was obtained from a woman in her 70s with active or convalescent COVID-19.

The V gene is TRBV25-1, the J gene TRBJ1-6; the match to TRBD1 covers 8 bases. J was trimmed by 7 bases and V by 3 bases; bases with no gene match: 8. The germline CDR1 and CDR2 sequences are MGHDK and SYGVNS. This CDR3 is 16 amino acids long. The CDR3 sequence: CASSESMGTGNSPLHF. In DNA form, the CDR3 reads TGTGCCAGCAGTGAGTCCATGGGGACAGGAAATTCACCCCTCCACTTT.

The chain couples TRBV28 to TRBJ1-3; the D is unclear. The CDR3 spans 13 residues. With 2 bases removed from V and 5 bases from J, the gap between germline ends came to 7 bases. Germline lookup yields CDR1 MDHEN and CDR2 SYDVKM. The CDR3 region is CASSLGQRNTIYF. CDR3 nucleotides: TGTGCCAGCAGTTTAGGGCAGAGAAACACCATATATTTT.

This chain links TRBV3-1 (or the pseudogene TRBV3-2) with TRBJ1-1; D is unclear. Germline-derived CDR1 and CDR2 are LGHDT and YNNKEL (reference sequence). V dropped 8 bases and J dropped 4 bases, with 14 bases sitting between them. The CDR3 has 13 residues. The CDR3 here is CASGKSEGTEAFF. CDR3 coding DNA: TGTGCCAGCGGGAAAAGTGAGGGCACTGAAGCTTTCTTT.

The count of this clone is one. The V gene is TRBV5-1, the J gene TRBJ1-2, with D perhaps TRBD1 (6 bases). Germline values: CDR1 SGHRS, CDR2 YFSETQ. The CDR3 runs 14 residues. V gave up 3 bases and J gave up 10 bases, with 19 bases separating them. The CDR3 DNA follows: TGCGCCAGCAGCTCTGGGGACGACAGGAAGTCCTACACCTTC. It translates to CASSSGDDRKSYTF. Using reference TRBV5-1 and TRBJ1-2 for the parts outside the CDR3, the full variable domain is KAGVTQTPRYLIKTRGQQVTLSCSPISGHRSVSWYQQTPGQGLQFLFEYFSETQRNKGNFPGRFSGRQFSNSRSEMNVSTLELGDSALYLCASSSGDDRKSYTFGSGTRLTVV.

The table lists this clone with a few counts. The rearrangement uses TRBV7-8 and TRBJ1-2; D remains ambiguous. Germline CDR1 is SGHVS and CDR2 is FQNEAQ. V lost 6 bases and J lost 6, with 14 bases in between. CDR3 length equals 13 residues. CDR3: CASSLGPEDGYTF. CDR3 nucleotide sequence: TGTGCCAGCAGTCTTGGTCCAGAGGATGGCTACACCTTC. Using reference TRBV7-8 and TRBJ1-2 for the parts outside the CDR3, the full variable domain is GAGVSQSPRYKVAKRGQDVALRCDPISGHVSLFWYQQALGQGPEFLTYFQNEAQLDKSGLPSDRFFAERPEGSVSTLKIQRTQQEDSAVYLCASSLGPEDGYTFGSGTRLTVV.

V is TRBV5-1 and J is TRBJ2-3, with a possible D match to TRBD1 (5 bases). The length of the CDR3 is 13 residues. Germline CDR1 SGHRS, CDR2 YFSETQ. Trimming removed 3 bases from V and 6 bases from J, with 11 bases in between. Here the CDR3 reads CASSCRGGDTQYF. CDR3 DNA: TGCGCCAGCAGCTGTAGGGGTGGCGATACGCAGTATTTT.